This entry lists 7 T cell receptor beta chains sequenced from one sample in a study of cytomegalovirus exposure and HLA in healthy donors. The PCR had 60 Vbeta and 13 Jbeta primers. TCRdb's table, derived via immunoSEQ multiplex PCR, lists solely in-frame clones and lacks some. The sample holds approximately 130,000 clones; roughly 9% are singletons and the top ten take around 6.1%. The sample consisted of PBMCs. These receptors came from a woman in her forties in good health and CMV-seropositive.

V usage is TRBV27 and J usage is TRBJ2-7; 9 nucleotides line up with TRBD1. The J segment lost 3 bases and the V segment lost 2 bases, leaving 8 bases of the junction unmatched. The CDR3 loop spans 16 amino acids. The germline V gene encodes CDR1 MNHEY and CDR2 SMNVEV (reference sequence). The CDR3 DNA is TGTGCCAGCAGTTTAAAAGGTCGGGACAGGGACTACGAGCAGTACTTC. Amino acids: CASSLKGRDRDYEQYF.

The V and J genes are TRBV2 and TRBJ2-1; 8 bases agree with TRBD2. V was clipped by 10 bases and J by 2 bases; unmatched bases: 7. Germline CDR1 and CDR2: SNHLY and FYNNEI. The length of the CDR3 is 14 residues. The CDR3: CAIRAGAAYNEQFF. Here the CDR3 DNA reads TGTGCCATCCGAGCGGGGGCTGCCTACAATGAGCAGTTCTTC.

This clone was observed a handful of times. The CDR3 here is CASSLGADVEQFF. CDR3 nucleotide sequence: TGTGCCAGCAGCTTGGGGGCCGATGTTGAGCAGTTCTTC. J is TRBJ2-1 and V is TRBV5-4, with D uncertain. The germline V gene encodes CDR1 SGHNT and CDR2 YYREEE (reference sequence). With 0 bases removed from V and 9 bases from J, the gap between germline ends came to 10 bases. This CDR3 is built from 13 residues.

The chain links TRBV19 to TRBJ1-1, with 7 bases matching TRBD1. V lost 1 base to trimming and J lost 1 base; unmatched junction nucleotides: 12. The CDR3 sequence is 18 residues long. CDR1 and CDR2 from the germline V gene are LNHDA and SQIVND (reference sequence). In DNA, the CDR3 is TGTGCCAGTAGTATAGCTCGCCCCCGGGACAGACCGAACACTGAAGCTTTCTTT. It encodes CASSIARPRDRPNTEAFF.

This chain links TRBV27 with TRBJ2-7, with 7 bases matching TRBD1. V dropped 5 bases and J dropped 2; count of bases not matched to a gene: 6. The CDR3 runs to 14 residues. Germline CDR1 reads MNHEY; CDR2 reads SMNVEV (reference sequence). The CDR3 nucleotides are TGTGCCAGCAGTGACCGACAGGGTCCCTACGAGCAGTACTTC. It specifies CASSDRQGPYEQYF.

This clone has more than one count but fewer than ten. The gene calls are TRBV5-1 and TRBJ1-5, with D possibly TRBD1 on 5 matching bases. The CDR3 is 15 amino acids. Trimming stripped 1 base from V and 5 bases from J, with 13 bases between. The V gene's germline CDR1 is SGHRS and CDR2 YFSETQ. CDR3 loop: CASSLTVGPDQPQHF. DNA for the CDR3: TGCGCCAGCAGCTTGACGGTGGGGCCTGATCAGCCCCAGCATTTT.

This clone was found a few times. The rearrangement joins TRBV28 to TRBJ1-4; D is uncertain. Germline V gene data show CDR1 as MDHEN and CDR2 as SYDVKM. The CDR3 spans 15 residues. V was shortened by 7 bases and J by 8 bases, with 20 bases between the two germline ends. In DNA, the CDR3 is TGTGCCAGCAACCTCCAAGGGAAGGGAGACGAAAAACTGTTTTTT. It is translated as CASNLQGKGDEKLFF.